A selection of T cell receptor beta chains follows, all from one sample in a study of OX40 agonist ivuxolimab in advanced cancers. Assay: immunoSEQ multiplex PCR; the TCRdb copy retains only in-frame clones and omits some. The sample shows some 59,000 clones, approximately 82% of them seen only once. Sequencing was performed on CD4+ or CD8+ T cells sorted from blood, taken in a trial of the OX40 agonist ivuxolimab. All receptors derive from an adult with an advanced solid tumor such as melanoma, head and neck, liver or kidney cancer. Both conserved end residues are part of each CDR3. Fields, in order: CDR3 DNA, CDR3 protein, clone size, V gene, J gene, D gene. The D gene is left open where the match is weak. Some rows mark clone size as missing; the rest say once, few, many or name a class of expanded clone.

DNA: TGTGCCAGCAGCTTGTCTCTGGGGAATTCACCCCTCCACTTT; CDR3: CASSLSLGNSPLHF; size: .; V: TRBV7-2; J: TRBJ1-6; D: .
DNA: TGTGCCAGCAGTTACTCTCTCGGAAAAGCCGGGGAGCTGTTTTTT; CDR3: CASSYSLGKAGELFF; size: .; V: TRBV6-5; J: TRBJ2-2; D: .
DNA: TGTGCCAGCAGCCCGGGACAGGGCAGAAACACCATATATTTT; CDR3: CASSPGQGRNTIYF; size: .; V: TRBV7-2; J: TRBJ1-3; D: TRBD1
DNA: TGTGCCAGCAGGTTTTTGAACACCGGGGAGCTGTTTTTT; CDR3: CASRFLNTGELFF; size: .; V: TRBV6-5; J: TRBJ2-2; D: .
DNA: TGTGCCAGCACTCCCCGGGACAACACTGGATATGGCTACACCTTC; CDR3: CASTPRDNTGYGYTF; size: once; V: TRBV2; J: TRBJ1-2; D: .
DNA: TGTGCCAGCAGTACGAGTCCCAGGGATGGCTACACCTTC; CDR3: CASSTSPRDGYTF; size: .; V: TRBV27; J: TRBJ1-2; D: .
DNA: TGTGCCAGCACCCGACAGGGGATAAACACCGGGGAGCTGTTTTTT; CDR3: CASTRQGINTGELFF; size: .; V: TRBV6-5; J: TRBJ2-2; D: TRBD1
DNA: TGCGCCAGCGGAATGGACAGGGCCAATGAGCAGTTCTTC; CDR3: CASGMDRANEQFF; size: .; V: TRBV5-1; J: TRBJ2-1; D: TRBD1
DNA: TGTGCCAGCAGCGCTAGACAGGGAGGGAAGACCCAGTACTTC; CDR3: CASSARQGGKTQYF; size: .; V: TRBV9; J: TRBJ2-5; D: .
DNA: TGTGCCAGTAGTACAGGGGCCTATAGCAATCAGCCCCAGCATTTT; CDR3: CASSTGAYSNQPQHF; size: .; V: TRBV19; J: TRBJ1-5; D: .
DNA: TGTGCCAGCAGCTTAGGCAAACTAGCGGGAGGTAGGGATGAGCAGTTCTTC; CDR3: CASSLGKLAGGRDEQFF; size: .; V: TRBV11-3; J: TRBJ2-1; D: TRBD2
DNA: TGCGCCAGCAGTGATAGGGAGACCCAGTACTTC; CDR3: CASSDRETQYF; size: .; V: TRBV10-1; J: TRBJ2-5; D: .
DNA: TGTGCCAGCAGCGGAAGAATTGAGCAGTTCTTC; CDR3: CASSGRIEQFF; size: .; V: TRBV28; J: TRBJ2-1; D: .
DNA: TGTGCCAGTAATCCCGAAGCACGGAGCTCCTACAATGAGCAGTTCTTC; CDR3: CASNPEARSSYNEQFF; size: .; V: TRBV19; J: TRBJ2-1; D: .
DNA: TGTGCCAGCAGCAGAGGGGGTGCCACTGAAGCTTTCTTT; CDR3: CASSRGGATEAFF; size: .; V: TRBV7-8; J: TRBJ1-1; D: .
DNA: TGTGCCTGGACAGAGACTTACAATGAGCAGTTCTTC; CDR3: CAWTETYNEQFF; size: once; V: TRBV30; J: TRBJ2-1; D: .
DNA: TGTGCCAGCTCACCCGGGACAGGGATGGACACCGGGGAGCTGTTTTTT; CDR3: CASSPGTGMDTGELFF; size: .; V: TRBV18; J: TRBJ2-2; D: TRBD1
DNA: TGTGCCAGCAGCCGTTTGGACAATCGGTGGTCGGAGCAGTTCTTC; CDR3: CASSRLDNRWSEQFF; size: .; V: TRBV13; J: TRBJ2-1; D: .
DNA: TGCAGCGTCCGGGGGGGACAGGGGGCGAATCTTGGGGAGACCCAGTACTTC; CDR3: CSVRGGQGANLGETQYF; size: .; V: TRBV29-1; J: TRBJ2-5; D: TRBD1
DNA: TGTGCCAGCAGCTTGGCAGGGGATGCCTATGGCTACACCTTC; CDR3: CASSLAGDAYGYTF; size: .; V: TRBV5-6; J: TRBJ1-2; D: .